This entry concerns a single T cell receptor beta chain. The data were taken from a study of blood T cell repertoires in COVID-19. Study context: From T cells, B-cell-depleted T cells, or PBMCs came the material, which was cDNA or gDNA.

V was clipped by 3 bases and J by 7 bases; unmatched bases: 5. This CDR3 spans 14 amino acids. Germline values: CDR1 SGHNT, CDR2 YYREEE (reference sequence). As handled by the study authors: Counts of nucleated cells, estimated from reference gene primer amplification, were obtained. TCRdb keeps only in-frame clones here, not all; method: immunoSEQ multiplex PCR. For V, J and clone size, that table is used; D and trimming come from the DNA. The sample records 240,000 or so clones, about 80% being singletons. The V and J genes are TRBV5-4 and TRBJ2-1, with TRBD1 matching 9 bases. The receptor comes from a man aged 25-45 years who had recovered from COVID-19. Sequencing was performed on peripheral blood. CDR3 in amino acids: CASSSTGGRNEQFF. The CDR3 region has the DNA TGTGCCAGCAGCTCAACAGGGGGCAGGAATGAGCAGTTCTTC.